This T cell receptor (beta chain) comes out of a study of T-cell memory formation after mild COVID-19. Whole-study results and caveats: Clones contracting over day 15 to 85 were CD4/CD8 balanced, with later expanders leaning CD4+.

TCR alpha and TCR beta cDNA libraries carrying sample barcodes and UMIs came from 5'RACE with constant-segment primers. TCRdb analysed the 5' RACE reads with MiXCR anew, one entry per CDR3 protein. The table has about 250,000 distinct CDR3 sequences, around 15% seen once. Note on this clonotype: Its cognate antigen is unknown.

Sequences were obtained from PBMCs or a T cell subset sorted from them (not recorded which). This receptor was obtained from a man aged 18 to 35 who had mild COVID-19 (a few samples of this study predate the infection). Cell type and time point are not known.

CDR3 amino acids: CASSLSLATGETQYF. CDR3 in DNA: TGTGCCAGCAGCCTGTCACTAGCGACGGGAGAGACCCAGTACTTC. The V and J genes are TRBV6-2 or TRBV6-3 and TRBJ2-5; 7 nucleotides align to TRBD2. The junction had 11 bases not matched to a gene; V was cut back by 6 bases and J by 4 bases. Germline V CDR1 and CDR2: MNHEY, SVGEGT. The CDR3 runs to 15 residues.